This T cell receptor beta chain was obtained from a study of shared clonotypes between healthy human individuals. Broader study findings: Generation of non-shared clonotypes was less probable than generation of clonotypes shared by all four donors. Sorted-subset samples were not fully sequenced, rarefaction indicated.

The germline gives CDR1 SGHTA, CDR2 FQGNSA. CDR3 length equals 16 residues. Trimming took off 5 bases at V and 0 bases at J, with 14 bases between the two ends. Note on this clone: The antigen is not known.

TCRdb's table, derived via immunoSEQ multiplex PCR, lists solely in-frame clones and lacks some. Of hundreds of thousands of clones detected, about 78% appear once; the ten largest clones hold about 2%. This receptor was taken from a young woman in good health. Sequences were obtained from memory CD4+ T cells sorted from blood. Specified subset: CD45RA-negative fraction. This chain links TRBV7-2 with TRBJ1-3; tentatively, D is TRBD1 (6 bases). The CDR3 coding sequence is TGTGCCAGCAGCAAAAGTAGGGGGTCCTCTGGAAACACCATATATTTT. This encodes CASSKSRGSSGNTIYF.